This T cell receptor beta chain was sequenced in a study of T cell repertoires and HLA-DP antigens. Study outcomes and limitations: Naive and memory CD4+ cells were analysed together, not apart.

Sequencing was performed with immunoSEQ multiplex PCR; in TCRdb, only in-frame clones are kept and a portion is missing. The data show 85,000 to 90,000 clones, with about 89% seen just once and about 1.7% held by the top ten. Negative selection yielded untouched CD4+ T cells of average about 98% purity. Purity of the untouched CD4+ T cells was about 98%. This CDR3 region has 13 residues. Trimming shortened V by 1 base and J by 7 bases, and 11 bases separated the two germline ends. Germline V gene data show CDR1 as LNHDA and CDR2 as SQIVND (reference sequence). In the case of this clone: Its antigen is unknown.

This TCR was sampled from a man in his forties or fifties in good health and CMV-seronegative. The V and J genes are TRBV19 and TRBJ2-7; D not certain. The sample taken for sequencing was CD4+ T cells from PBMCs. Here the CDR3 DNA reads TGTGCCAGTAGTATAGTTGGCGGTGGGGAGCAGTACTTC. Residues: CASSIVGGGEQYF.